These 27 T cell receptor beta chains were sequenced from one sample in a study of blood T cell repertoires in COVID-19. TCRdb's copy holds only in-frame clones and misses some; the assay was immunoSEQ multiplex PCR. This sample has more than 90,000 clones; about 71% occur once, and the top ten carry approximately 25%. Sequenced: peripheral blood. The receptors come from an older woman in a cohort sampled during active or convalescent COVID-19.

The chain links TRBV5-1 to TRBJ2-7, with a tentative D call TRBD2 (6 bases). This CDR3 contains 17 residues. Germline-derived CDR1 and CDR2 are SGHRS and YFSETQ. The V end was cut by 2 bases, the J end by 1 base, with 19 bases between. CDR3 nucleotides: TGCGCCAGCAGCTTTGGGAATCCCGGGAGTATTTCCTACGAGCAGTACTTC. It specifies CASSFGNPGSISYEQYF.

The chain has TRBV5-5 and TRBJ1-3; 8 positions match TRBD1. The CDR3 length is 16 residues. Looked up from germline, CDR1 is SGHKS and CDR2 is YYEKEE (reference sequence). The V and J ends lost 3 bases and 0 bases, in that order; junction bases with no gene match: 5. As DNA, the CDR3 is TGTGCCAGCAGCTCTGGACAGGGATTCTCTGGAAACACCATATATTTT. It translates to CASSSGQGFSGNTIYF.

The genes are TRBV4-1 and TRBJ2-3; D is possibly TRBD1 (6 bases). Germline lookup yields CDR1 MGHRA and CDR2 YSYEKL. This CDR3 has 15 amino acids. V was clipped by 0 bases and J by 8 bases, with 15 bases between them. DNA of the CDR3: TGCGCCAGCAGCCAAGATCGTCAGGGGCGTAGTACGCAGTATTTT. This translates into CASSQDRQGRSTQYF.

The chain employs TRBV7-9 and TRBJ2-5; possibly TRBD1 for D (5 bases). V lost 6 bases to trimming and J lost 5 bases, with 13 bases between them. The CDR3 has 13 residues. Looked up from germline, CDR1 is SEHNR and CDR2 is FQNEAQ (reference sequence). The DNA for the CDR3 is TGTGCCAGCAGTCTAGGGGTGTGGGAGACCCAGTACTTC. Amino acid sequence: CASSLGVWETQYF.

V is TRBV7-2 and J is TRBJ2-3; 11 bases align to TRBD2. This CDR3 is 16 amino acids long. The V gene's germline CDR1 is SGHTA and CDR2 FQGNSA. The V segment lost 0 bases and the J segment 5 bases; nucleotides outside the gene matches: 4. The CDR3 DNA sequence: TGTGCCAGCAGCTTAGCTAGCGGGGGGGCCTTAGATACGCAGTATTTT. Translation gives CASSLASGGALDTQYF.

This clone appeared once. The chain couples TRBV28 to TRBJ1-5; D uncertain. V shed 2 bases and J shed 3 bases, with 8 bases lying between them. Germline assignment: CDR1 MDHEN and CDR2 SYDVKM. The CDR3 length is 14 residues. In DNA, the CDR3 is TGTGCCAGCAGTTTAGGAGGGTCCAATCAGCCCCAGCATTTT. It codes for CASSLGGSNQPQHF.

This clone was detected only a few times. The chain couples TRBV7-9 to TRBJ2-2; 8 bases align to TRBD1. Losses at the gene ends were 5 bases for V and 4 bases for J; bases not matched to a gene: 18. This CDR3 is built from 19 residues. Germline CDR1 is SEHNR and CDR2 is FQNEAQ (reference sequence). The CDR3 is CASSLTRAFGGQATGELFF. The CDR3 DNA reads as TGTGCCAGCAGCCTCACTCGGGCGTTCGGGGGACAGGCCACCGGGGAGCTGTTTTTT.

The chain uses TRBV29-1 and TRBJ2-2; 10 bases fit TRBD1. CDR3 length: 15 amino acids. J was trimmed by 4 bases and V by 3 bases; bases with no gene match: 5. CDR1 is SQVTM and CDR2 is ANQGSEA in the germline V gene. The CDR3 DNA sequence: TGCAGCGTTGACCCGGGACAGGGGCCCACCGGGGAGCTGTTTTTT. Encoded protein: CSVDPGQGPTGELFF.

The rearrangement joins TRBV10-3 to TRBJ1-2; TRBD1 might be the D (6 bases). This CDR3 is 14 amino acids long. Trimming stripped 2 bases from V and 3 bases from J, with 10 bases between. Per germline, CDR1 ENHRY and CDR2 SYGVKD. CDR3 protein: CAISENREDYGYTF. The CDR3 DNA follows: TGTGCCATCAGTGAGAACAGGGAAGACTATGGCTACACCTTC.

The chain carries TRBV5-6 and TRBJ2-5, with TRBD1 as a possible D gene (5 bases). The ends were cut back, 1 base at V and 5 bases at J, with 12 bases in the middle. Germline lookup yields CDR1 SGHDT and CDR2 YYEEEE. This CDR3 is 14 amino acids long. CDR3 region: CASSLSGQGETQYF. The CDR3 DNA is TGTGCCAGCAGCTTGTCGGGCCAGGGCGAGACCCAGTACTTC.

The chain is built from TRBV5-1 and TRBJ2-1; 10 bases align to TRBD1. CDR1 and CDR2 (germline): SGHRS, YFSETQ. There are 15 residues in the CDR3. V trimming: 4 bases; J trimming: 6 bases; junction bases outside the gene matches: 7. The CDR3 protein is CASSTGTGVFNEQFF. CDR3 coding DNA: TGCGCCAGCAGCACCGGGACAGGGGTTTTCAATGAGCAGTTCTTC.

In this sample, this clone turned up many times. V and J are TRBV28 and TRBJ1-2; D perhaps matches TRBD1 (6 bases). V gave up 3 bases and J gave up 3 bases, with 8 bases separating them. The germline V gene has CDR1 MDHEN and CDR2 SYDVKM. The CDR3 loop spans 13 amino acids. CDR3 residues: CASSFSGDYGYTF. The CDR3 nucleotides are TGTGCCAGCAGTTTTTCAGGGGACTATGGCTACACCTTC.

The chain uses TRBV6-6 and TRBJ2-7; TRBD1 is a possible D gene (5 bases). The germline V gene encodes CDR1 MNHNY and CDR2 SVGAGI (reference sequence). The CDR3 is made up of 14 amino acids. Trimming cost V 6 bases and J 5 bases, with 17 bases left between them. The CDR3: CASSQGGFAHEQYF. As DNA, the CDR3 is TGTGCCAGCAGCCAGGGTGGGTTCGCCCACGAGCAGTACTTC.

There are a few counts of this clone. V gene TRBV6-6 combines with J gene TRBJ1-2; 8 positions agree with TRBD1. This CDR3 contains 15 residues. The germline CDR1 and CDR2 sequences are MNHNY and SVGAGI (reference sequence). The trim removed 5 bases at V and 6 bases at J, leaving 11 bases unmatched. Here the CDR3 DNA reads TGTGCCAGCAGTACTGGACAGGGCACTGCGGATGGCTACACCTTC. Translated, it gives CASSTGQGTADGYTF.

This clone is a singleton in its sample. V and J are TRBV2 and TRBJ2-1; 11 bases fit TRBD2. Per germline, CDR1 SNHLY and CDR2 FYNNEI. The CDR3 length is 17 residues. The ends lost 4 bases at V and 6 bases at J; junction bases unmatched: 11. CDR3 protein: CASSVGLAGGRFNEQFF. CDR3 DNA sequence: TGTGCCAGCAGTGTTGGGCTAGCGGGGGGCCGGTTCAATGAGCAGTTCTTC.

V is TRBV4-2 and J is TRBJ2-7; 9 positions agree with TRBD2. There are 17 residues in the CDR3. The junction had 10 bases not matched to a gene; V was cut back by 2 bases and J by 2 bases. Germline CDR1 and CDR2: LGHNA and YNFKEQ. The CDR3 coding sequence is TGTGCCAGCAGCCAAAAAGGCGGGGCGGGGGGGACCTACGAGCAGTACTTC. Protein sequence: CASSQKGGAGGTYEQYF.

The V gene is TRBV7-2, the J gene TRBJ2-3, with 14 bases lining up with TRBD2. V dropped 0 bases and J dropped 0; count of bases not matched to a gene: 2. The CDR3 sequence is 18 residues long. The germline V gene encodes CDR1 SGHTA and CDR2 FQGNSA. The CDR3: CASSLAGTSGSSTDTQYF. The CDR3 nucleotides read TGTGCCAGCAGCTTAGCCGGGACTAGCGGGAGTAGCACAGATACGCAGTATTTT.

This clone was observed a handful of times. The CDR3 loop reads CASSSRQNYGYTF. DNA of the CDR3: TGTGCCAGCAGTTCGAGGCAGAACTATGGCTACACCTTC. This rearrangement joins TRBV27 to TRBJ1-2; no definite D call. The CDR3 spans 13 residues. CDR1 is MNHEY and CDR2 is SMNVEV in the germline V gene (reference sequence). Trimming left V 4 bases short and J 2 bases short, with 8 bases between.

This chain uses TRBV18 with TRBJ1-3; 7 bases agree with TRBD1. Trimming at V came to 1 base and at J to 2 bases, leaving 5 bases not matched to a gene. In germline, CDR1 is KGHSH, CDR2 LQKENI. The CDR3 length is 16 residues. CDR3 in amino acids: CASSPLRGSPGNTIYF. CDR3 sequence (DNA): TGTGCCAGCTCACCACTCAGGGGGAGCCCTGGAAACACCATATATTTT.

Written as DNA, the CDR3 is TGTGCCAGCAGCTTAGTTTCGACTAGTTTAACGCAGTTCTTC. Its protein product is CASSLVSTSLTQFF. V gene TRBV11-3 combines with J gene TRBJ2-1; D perhaps matches TRBD2 (6 bases). Trimming stripped 1 base from V and 12 bases from J, with 16 bases between. CDR3 length: 14 residues. The V gene's germline CDR1 is SGHNT and CDR2 YENEEA. The whole variable domain, filled in from reference TRBV11-3 and TRBJ2-1, reads EAGVVQSPRYKIIEKKQPVAFWCNPISGHNTLYWYLQNLGQGPELLIRYENEEAVDDSQLPKDRFSAERLKGVDSTLKIQPAELGDSAVYLCASSLVSTSLTQFFGPGTRLTVL.

The rearrangement links TRBV5-1 to TRBJ1-4, with D unresolved. This CDR3 contains 16 residues. Trimming left V 4 bases short and J 8 bases short, with 21 bases between. Per the germline V gene, CDR1 is SGHRS and CDR2 is YFSETQ. The CDR3 sequence: CASSPVLRRLKEKLFF. The DNA for the CDR3 is TGCGCCAGCAGCCCCGTCTTGCGTCGCTTGAAGGAAAAACTGTTTTTT.

This clone was seen ten or more times. V usage is TRBV4-2 and J usage is TRBJ2-7; 7 nucleotides match TRBD2. The V and J ends lost 4 bases and 2 bases, in that order; junction bases with no gene match: 11. The CDR3 is 16 amino acids. Germline V gene sequence: CDR1 LGHNA, CDR2 YNFKEQ. The CDR3, as DNA: TGTGCCAGCAGCCCCGGGGGGACTGGAAATACCTACGAGCAGTACTTC. This codes for CASSPGGTGNTYEQYF.

The rearrangement uses TRBV28 and TRBJ1-1, with 10 bases identical to TRBD1. With V trimmed by 3 bases and J by 1 base, 5 bases remained unmatched. Germline V CDR1 and CDR2: MDHEN, SYDVKM. The CDR3 has 16 residues. CDR3 residues: CASSLTGGRKNTEAFF. The DNA of the CDR3 is TGTGCCAGCAGTTTGACAGGGGGCAGGAAGAACACTGAAGCTTTCTTT.

The chain joins TRBV18 to TRBJ2-1; maybe TRBD2 (5 bases). Germline V gene sequence: CDR1 KGHSH, CDR2 LQKENI. Trimming took off 6 bases at V and 5 bases at J, with 17 bases between the two ends. The CDR3 has 15 amino acids. The CDR3 here is CASSDGLLGDNEQFF. CDR3 in DNA: TGTGCCAGCTCTGACGGGTTACTAGGAGACAATGAGCAGTTCTTC.

The V gene is TRBV4-1, the J gene TRBJ2-1, with TRBD2 as a possible D gene (6 bases). CDR1 is MGHRA and CDR2 is YSYEKL in the germline V gene. Trimming removed 0 bases from V and 1 base from J, with 7 bases in between. CDR3 length equals 15 residues. The CDR3 loop is CASSQEGGSYNEQFF. CDR3 nucleotides: TGCGCCAGCAGCCAAGAGGGGGGATCCTACAATGAGCAGTTCTTC.

This clone was counted many times. The chain links TRBV2 to TRBJ2-7; 10 nucleotides match TRBD1. V dropped 7 bases and J dropped 3; count of bases not matched to a gene: 3. This CDR3 region has 13 residues. Germline CDR1 SNHLY, CDR2 FYNNEI. CDR3 loop: CASMWDRGYEQYF. The CDR3 nucleotides are TGTGCCAGCATGTGGGACAGGGGCTACGAGCAGTACTTC.

The rearrangement links TRBV5-6 to TRBJ2-1, with D possibly matching TRBD2 (6 bases). Trimming shortened V by 2 bases and J by 3 bases, and 12 bases separated the two germline ends. CDR1 and CDR2 (germline): SGHDT, YYEEEE. The CDR3 length is 15 residues. CDR3 nucleotide sequence: TGTGCCAGCAGCTTTGTTAGCGGCGACTACAATGAGCAGTTCTTC. Its protein is CASSFVSGDYNEQFF.